This T cell receptor (beta chain) was recovered during a study of early T cells in non-severe SARS-CoV-2 infection. Individual cDNA molecules were tagged with unique molecular identifiers. TCRdb fed the 5' RACE reads into MiXCR, producing one record per CDR3 protein. The data contain around 78,000 distinct CDR3 sequences, roughly an eighth of them seen just once; the ten biggest clones take up 3%. This clonotype was detected ten times or more. Its antigen is not known. The CDR3 is 14 amino acids. The V gene lost 1 base and the J gene lost 5 bases, with 9 bases spanning the gap. Germline lookup yields CDR1 LGHNT and CDR2 FRNRAP. Study-wide results and limits: The VDJdb matching leaned toward anti-spike CD8 responses and overlooked private and CD4 specificities.

The sample consisted of whole blood. The J gene is TRBJ2-1, the V gene TRBV12-5; a possible D gene is TRBD1 (5 bases). The source is an adult who was a healthcare worker with PCR-confirmed SARS-CoV-2 infection or an uninfected control (not recorded which). This CDR3 reads CASGLEDNHNEQFF. The CDR3 nucleotides are TGTGCTAGTGGTTTGGAGGACAACCACAATGAGCAGTTCTTC. Filled out from reference TRBV12-5 and TRBJ2-1, the complete variable domain reads DARVTQTPRHKVTEMGQEVTMRCQPILGHNTVFWYRQTMMQGLELLAYFRNRAPLDDSGMPKDRFSAEMPDATLATLKIQPSEPRDSAVYFCASGLEDNHNEQFFGPGTRLTVL.